Below are 22 T cell receptor beta chains sequenced from a single sample in a study of metastatic and nonmetastatic thyroid tumors. TCRdb re-analyzed the PCR reads through MiXCR. The table lists approximately 25,000 clones, roughly 13% of them singletons, with roughly an eighth in the top ten. No patient received treatment before thyroid surgery. Sequencing used blood. Source of these receptors: a female donor with papillary thyroid cancer or a benign thyroid nodule (not recorded which). Some clones in this sample may be carry-over from other donors' samples.

This clone was counted at least ten times. The chain couples TRBV29-1 to TRBJ2-2; D unresolved. This CDR3 contains 10 residues. In germline, CDR1 is SQVTM, CDR2 ANQGSEA. Trimming cost V 8 bases and J 3 bases, with 4 bases left between them. Here the CDR3 reads CSSYTGELFF. The DNA for the CDR3 is TGCAGCTCATACACCGGGGAGCTGTTTTTT.

A note on this clone: This CDR3 is also generated by other DNA sequences in the sample. V gene TRBV7-3 combines with J gene TRBJ2-1; D may be TRBD1 or TRBD2 (5 bases each). The CDR3 spans 15 residues. From germline, CDR1 is SGHTA and CDR2 FQGTGA. The V gene lost 4 bases and the J gene lost 10 bases, with 20 bases spanning the gap. CDR3 sequence (DNA): TGTGCCAGCAGCTACGGGACCAGTGGGATACAGGAGCAGTTCTTC. This translates into CASSYGTSGIQEQFF.

The chain is built from TRBV7-9 and TRBJ2-7; tentatively, D is TRBD2 (5 bases). The germline gives CDR1 SEHNR, CDR2 FQNEAQ (reference sequence). Trimming pared 1 base from V and 3 bases from J, leaving 10 bases between. There are 14 residues in the CDR3. The CDR3 loop is CASSLEGGYYEQYF. Written as DNA, the CDR3 is TGTGCCAGCAGCTTAGAAGGCGGGTACTACGAGCAGTACTTC. Looking up the rest from reference TRBV7-9 and TRBJ2-7 gives the full variable domain: DTGVSQNPRHKITKRGQNVTFRCDPISEHNRLYWYRQTLGQGPEFLTYFQNEAQLEKSRLLSDRFSAERPKGSFSTLEIQRTEQGDSAMYLCASSLEGGYYEQYFGPGTRLTVT.

This clone was observed at least ten times. The chain couples TRBV18 to TRBJ2-7; D is possibly TRBD2 (5 bases). CDR3 length: 15 residues. Trimming took 2 bases from V and 3 from J, leaving 14 bases between them. Germline V lookup: CDR1 KGHSH, CDR2 LQKENI. For the CDR3, the DNA is TGTGCCAGCTCACCAGAGCCAGCGGCCCGCTACGAGCAGTACTTC. Protein: CASSPEPAARYEQYF.

In its sample, this clone was seen many times. This chain joins TRBV20-1 and TRBJ2-5; D perhaps matches TRBD2 (5 bases). V shed 0 bases and J shed 7 bases, with 6 bases lying between them. Germline V gives CDR1 DFQATT, CDR2 SNEGSKA (reference sequence). The CDR3 is 11 amino acids. CDR3 coding DNA: TGCAGTGCTAGAGATGGACTGACCCAGTACTTC. Translating gives CSARDGLTQYF.

This clone has at least ten counts. The chain uses TRBV20-1 and TRBJ1-1; TRBD1 might be the D (5 bases). From germline, CDR1 is DFQATT and CDR2 SNEGSKA (reference sequence). V was clipped by 6 bases and J by 1 base, with 18 bases between them. This CDR3 is 15 amino acids long. Written as DNA, the CDR3 is TGCAGTGCCGATGGGGTTGGCGGACAGAACACTGAAGCTTTCTTT. Its protein product is CSADGVGGQNTEAFF.

Points on this clone: This could be a read error, since a much larger clone is one nucleotide away. Likely a read error: the CDR3 ends without its conserved phenylalanine or tryptophan. In the same sample, other DNA sequences code for this CDR3. The rearrangement joins TRBV30 to TRBJ2-1; D assignment may be TRBD1 or TRBD2 (5 bases each). The ends were cut back, 5 bases at V and 6 bases at J, with 23 bases in the middle. Germline lookup yields CDR1 GTSNPN and CDR2 SVGIG (reference sequence). The CDR3 is made up of 16 amino acids. This CDR3 reads CAWEYTGTSGPNEQFL. The CDR3 coding sequence is TGTGCCTGGGAATATACCGGGACCAGCGGTCCCAATGAGCAGTTCCTC.

This clone was counted at least ten times. V is TRBV5-1 and J is TRBJ2-2, with D perhaps matching TRBD1 (5 bases). Germline CDR1 SGHRS, CDR2 YFSETQ. The CDR3 covers 17 residues. The ends were cut back, 0 bases at V and 6 bases at J, with 18 bases in the middle. The CDR3 sequence is CASSLAPQGPNPGELFF. In DNA form, the CDR3 reads TGCGCCAGCAGCTTGGCACCGCAGGGCCCCAATCCCGGGGAGCTGTTTTTT.

This chain connects TRBV20-1 to TRBJ2-1; D is unresolved. The germline CDR1 and CDR2 sequences are DFQATT and SNEGSKA (reference sequence). The CDR3 is made up of 11 amino acids. Trimming took off 6 bases at V and 4 bases at J, with 7 bases between the two ends. The CDR3 is CSAPNYNEQFF. The DNA for the CDR3 is TGCAGTGCGCCAAATTACAATGAGCAGTTCTTC.

In its sample, this clone was seen many times. The V gene is TRBV10-3, the J gene TRBJ2-3; the match to TRBD2 covers 7 bases. Germline CDR1 ENHRY, CDR2 SYGVKD. The CDR3 is 17 residues long. V gave up 11 bases and J gave up 3 bases; unmatched junction bases: 20. CDR3 nucleotide sequence: TGTGCCTCCACGCTGGACTATGGCGGGAGTGGGACAGATACGCAGTATTTT. Residues: CASTLDYGGSGTDTQYF.

This clone has ten or more counts. This rearrangement joins TRBV28 to TRBJ1-1, with D unresolved. Germline V CDR1 and CDR2: MDHEN, SYDVKM. The CDR3 covers 13 residues. Trimming took 5 bases from V and 3 from J, leaving 10 bases between them. The CDR3 DNA reads TGTGCCAGCAGTGGGCAAGAAGACACTGAAGCTTTCTTT. This encodes CASSGQEDTEAFF.

The chain joins TRBV28 to TRBJ1-2, with a weak D call TRBD1 (6 bases). V lost 0 bases and J lost 0, with 8 bases in between. The CDR3 length is 15 residues. The V gene's germline CDR1 is MDHEN and CDR2 SYDVKM. In DNA, the CDR3 is TGTGCCAGCAGTTTATGGGCAGGGGCTAACTATGGCTACACCTTC. This codes for CASSLWAGANYGYTF.

This clone was counted ten times or more. The chain carries TRBV5-4 and TRBJ1-5, with a possible D match to TRBD1 (6 bases). This CDR3 has 17 residues. Trimming removed 0 bases at V and 0 bases at J, with 13 bases between. Germline CDR1 and CDR2: SGHNT and YYREEE (reference sequence). The CDR3 coding sequence is TGTGCCAGCAGCTTGGTTGGGGGGCCCTATAGCAATCAGCCCCAGCATTTT. It encodes CASSLVGGPYSNQPQHF.

There are many counts of this clone. This sequence joins TRBV13 and TRBJ2-1, with a tentative D call TRBD2 (6 bases). Germline CDR1 PRHDT, CDR2 FYEKMQ (reference sequence). Trimming removed 5 bases from V and 6 bases from J, with 14 bases in between. The CDR3 has 14 amino acids. The CDR3 coding sequence is TGTGCCAGCAGCACCCCGACTAGTTCCAATGAGCAGTTCTTC. Its protein product is CASSTPTSSNEQFF.

This clone has ten or more counts. The V gene is TRBV29-1, the J gene TRBJ2-7; D may match TRBD1 or TRBD2 (5 bases each). The germline V gene encodes CDR1 SQVTM and CDR2 ANQGSEA. The CDR3 runs 12 residues. V lost 4 bases, J lost 2 bases, and 9 bases lay in between. CDR3 sequence: CSVAKGPYEQYF. The CDR3 DNA reads as TGCAGCGTTGCCAAGGGACCCTACGAGCAGTACTTC.

This clone was observed at least ten times. The chain combines TRBV20-1 with TRBJ1-2; tentatively, D is TRBD1 (5 bases). The CDR3 extends over 16 amino acids. The germline gives CDR1 DFQATT, CDR2 SNEGSKA (reference sequence). The V gene lost 0 bases and the J gene lost 7 bases, with 21 bases spanning the gap. This chain's CDR3 is CSARDPLDQGFGGYTF. CDR3 nucleotide sequence: TGCAGTGCTAGAGATCCGTTAGATCAGGGATTCGGTGGCTACACCTTC.

This clone was recorded at least ten times. The V call is TRBV27, the J call TRBJ2-3, with D uncertain. The CDR3 is made up of 15 amino acids. The germline V and J ends were trimmed by 3 bases and 0 bases, with 10 bases remaining between them. Looked up from germline, CDR1 is MNHEY and CDR2 is SMNVEV (reference sequence). CDR3 protein: CASSFDGWSTDTQYF. Written as DNA, the CDR3 is TGTGCCAGCAGTTTCGATGGCTGGAGCACAGATACGCAGTATTTT.

This clone was recorded at least ten times. The chain employs TRBV28 and TRBJ2-7; 9 bases align to TRBD1. The trim removed 3 bases at V and 2 bases at J, leaving 5 bases unmatched. From germline, CDR1 is MDHEN and CDR2 SYDVKM. The CDR3 consists of 15 residues. CDR3 DNA: TGTGCCAGCAGTTTGGGGACAGGGCCAACCTACGAGCAGTACTTC. This sequence encodes CASSLGTGPTYEQYF. Drawing the rest from reference TRBV28 and TRBJ2-7, the complete variable domain is DVKVTQSSRYLVKRTGEKVFLECVQDMDHENMFWYRQDPGLGLRLIYFSYDVKMKEKGDIPEGYSVSREKKERFSLILESASTNQTSMYLCASSLGTGPTYEQYFGPGTRLTVT.

The CDR3 DNA is TGTGCCAGCAACAAACGCACAGATACGCAGTATTTT. Protein sequence: CASNKRTDTQYF. The gene calls are TRBV6-1 and TRBJ2-3; D unresolved. V was clipped by 7 bases and J by 1 base, with 6 bases between them. Germline values: CDR1 MNHNS, CDR2 SASEGT. The CDR3 consists of 12 residues.

This clone was observed at least ten times. This chain connects TRBV4-1 to TRBJ1-4, with TRBD1 as a possible D gene (6 bases). Germline-derived CDR1 and CDR2 are MGHRA and YSYEKL. V lost 4 bases and J 8 bases, leaving 26 bases between the germline ends. CDR3 length: 18 amino acids. This CDR3 is CASSRNKDSNIIGEKLFF. The CDR3 nucleotides are TGCGCCAGCAGCCGCAATAAGGACAGCAACATCATCGGGGAAAAACTGTTTTTT.

Ten or more counts support this clone. Other DNA sequences in this specimen translate into the identical CDR3. V usage is TRBV6-1 and J usage is TRBJ1-4; weak D call: TRBD1 (6 bases). The germline V and J ends were trimmed by 2 bases and 3 bases, with 10 bases remaining between them. CDR1 and CDR2 (germline): MNHNS, SASEGT. The CDR3 extends over 15 amino acids. CDR3 in amino acids: CASSELWGPNEKLFF. CDR3 bases: TGTGCCAGCAGTGAATTGTGGGGGCCTAATGAAAAACTGTTTTTT.

This clone was observed at least ten times. CDR3: CASSPQWTGDNEQFF. In DNA, the CDR3 is TGCGCCAGCAGCCCTCAATGGACGGGCGACAATGAGCAGTTCTTC. V is TRBV5-1 and J is TRBJ2-1; D uncertain. Trimming removed 4 bases from V and 5 bases from J, with 16 bases in between. This CDR3 has 15 residues. Looked up from germline, CDR1 is SGHRS and CDR2 is YFSETQ.